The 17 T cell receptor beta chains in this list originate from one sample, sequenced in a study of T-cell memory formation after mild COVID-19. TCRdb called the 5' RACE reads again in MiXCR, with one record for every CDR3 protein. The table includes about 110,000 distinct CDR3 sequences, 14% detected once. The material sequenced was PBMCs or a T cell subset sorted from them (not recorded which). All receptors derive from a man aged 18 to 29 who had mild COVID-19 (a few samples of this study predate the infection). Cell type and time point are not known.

Here the CDR3 reads CASSQDCIFPNRAGNTIYF. Written as DNA, the CDR3 is TGTGCCAGCAGCCAAGATTGTATCTTTCCGAACAGGGCTGGAAACACCATATATTTT. The V call is TRBV3-2, the J call TRBJ1-3; the table calls TRBD1, which could not be checked here. TRBV3-2 is a documented pseudogene. The CDR3 runs to 19 residues.

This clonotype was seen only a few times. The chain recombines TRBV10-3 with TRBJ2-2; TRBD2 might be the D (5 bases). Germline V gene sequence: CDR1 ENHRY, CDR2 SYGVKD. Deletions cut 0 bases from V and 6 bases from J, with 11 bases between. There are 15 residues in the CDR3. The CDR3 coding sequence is TGTGCCATCAGTGAGTCGAAGGAGGAAGCCGGGGAGCTGTTTTTT. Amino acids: CAISESKEEAGELFF.

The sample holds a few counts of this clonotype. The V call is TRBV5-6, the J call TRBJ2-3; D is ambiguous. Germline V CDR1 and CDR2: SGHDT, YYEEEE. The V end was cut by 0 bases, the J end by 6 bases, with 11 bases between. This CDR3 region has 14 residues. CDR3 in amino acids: CASSLVAGSDTQYF. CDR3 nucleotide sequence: TGTGCCAGCAGCTTGGTAGCCGGGTCCGATACGCAGTATTTT.

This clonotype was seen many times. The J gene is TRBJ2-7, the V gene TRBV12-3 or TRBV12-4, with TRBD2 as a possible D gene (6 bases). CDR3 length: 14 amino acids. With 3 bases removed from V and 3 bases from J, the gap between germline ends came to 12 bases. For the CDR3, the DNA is TGTGCCAGCAGTTTCGGGGGATTGCTCTACGAGCAGTACTTC. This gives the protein CASSFGGLLYEQYF.

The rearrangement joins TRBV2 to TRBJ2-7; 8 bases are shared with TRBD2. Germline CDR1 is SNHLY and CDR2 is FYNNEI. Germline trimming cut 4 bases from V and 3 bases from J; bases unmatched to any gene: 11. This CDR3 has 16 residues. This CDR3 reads CASSVGDPGLVYEQYF. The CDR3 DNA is TGTGCCAGCAGTGTAGGCGACCCGGGACTAGTCTACGAGCAGTACTTC.

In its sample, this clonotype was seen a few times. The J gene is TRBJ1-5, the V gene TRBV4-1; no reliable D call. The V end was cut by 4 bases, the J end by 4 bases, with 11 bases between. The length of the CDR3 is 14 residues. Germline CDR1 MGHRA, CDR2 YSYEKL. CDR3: CASSLGWGNQPQHF. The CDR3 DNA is TGCGCCAGCAGCCTAGGGTGGGGAAATCAGCCCCAGCATTTT.

The CDR3 sequence is CASGEGLNTEAFF. CDR3 coding DNA: TGTGCCAGTGGGGAGGGGTTGAACACTGAAGCTTTCTTT. The gene calls are TRBV13 and TRBJ1-1; a weak D match, TRBD1 (5 bases). Germline V gene lookup returns CDR1 PRHDT and CDR2 FYEKMQ (reference sequence). The V end was cut by 9 bases, the J end by 0 bases, with 11 bases between. CDR3 length: 13 residues.

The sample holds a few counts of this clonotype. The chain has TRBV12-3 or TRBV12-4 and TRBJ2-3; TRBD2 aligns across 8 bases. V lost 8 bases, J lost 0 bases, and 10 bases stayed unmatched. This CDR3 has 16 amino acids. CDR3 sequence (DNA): TGTGCCAGCTGCTTACTCACTAGCGGAAGCACAGATACGCAGTATTTT. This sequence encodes CASCLLTSGSTDTQYF.

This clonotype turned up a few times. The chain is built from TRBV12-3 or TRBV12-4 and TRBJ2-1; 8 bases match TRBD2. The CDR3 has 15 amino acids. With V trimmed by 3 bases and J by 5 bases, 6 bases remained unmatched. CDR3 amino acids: CASSFDSGVNNEQFF. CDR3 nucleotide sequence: TGTGCCAGCAGTTTCGATAGCGGGGTAAACAATGAGCAGTTCTTC.

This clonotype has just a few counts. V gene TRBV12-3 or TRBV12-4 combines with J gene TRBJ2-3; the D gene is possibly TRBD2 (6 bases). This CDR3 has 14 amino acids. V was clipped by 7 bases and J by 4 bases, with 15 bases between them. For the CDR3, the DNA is TGTGCCAGCACCCTAGCGCTTAGGTCAGATACGCAGTATTTT. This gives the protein CASTLALRSDTQYF.

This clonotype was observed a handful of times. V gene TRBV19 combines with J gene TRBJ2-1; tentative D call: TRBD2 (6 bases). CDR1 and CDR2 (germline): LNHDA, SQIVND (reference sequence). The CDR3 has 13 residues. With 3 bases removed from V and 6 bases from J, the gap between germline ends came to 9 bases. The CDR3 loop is CASSIGGANEQFF. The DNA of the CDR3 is TGTGCCAGTAGTATTGGAGGGGCCAATGAGCAGTTCTTC.

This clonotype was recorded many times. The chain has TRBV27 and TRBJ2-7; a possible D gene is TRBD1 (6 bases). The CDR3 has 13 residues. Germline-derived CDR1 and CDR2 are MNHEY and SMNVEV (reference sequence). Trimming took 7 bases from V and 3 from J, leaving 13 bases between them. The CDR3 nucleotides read TGTGCCAGCACCCCGAGGGACAACTACGAGCAGTACGTC. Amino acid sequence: CASTPRDNYEQYV.

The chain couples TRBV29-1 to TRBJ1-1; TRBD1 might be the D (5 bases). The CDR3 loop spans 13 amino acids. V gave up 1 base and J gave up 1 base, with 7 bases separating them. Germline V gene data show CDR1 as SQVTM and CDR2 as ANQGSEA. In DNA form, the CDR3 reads TGCAGCGTTGAAGGGGGCACGAACACTGAAGCTTTCTTT. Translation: CSVEGGTNTEAFF.

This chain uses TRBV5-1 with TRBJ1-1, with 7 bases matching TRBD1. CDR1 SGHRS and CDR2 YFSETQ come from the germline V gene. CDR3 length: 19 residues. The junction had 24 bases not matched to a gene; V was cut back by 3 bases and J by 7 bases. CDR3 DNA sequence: TGCGCCAGCAGCTGGGCAGATCTCACAGGGGAAACCCGGGGGGTTGAAGCTTTCTTT. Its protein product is CASSWADLTGETRGVEAFF.

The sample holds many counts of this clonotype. This CDR3 is CASSVSGGPSYEQYV. The CDR3 DNA reads TGTGCCAGCAGCGTAAGCGGGGGACCCTCCTACGAGCAGTACGTC. V is TRBV7-3 and J is TRBJ2-7; the match to TRBD2 covers 8 bases. The CDR3 sequence is 15 residues long. Germline CDR1 and CDR2: SGHTA and FQGTGA. V lost 5 bases, J lost 0 bases, and 6 bases stayed unmatched.

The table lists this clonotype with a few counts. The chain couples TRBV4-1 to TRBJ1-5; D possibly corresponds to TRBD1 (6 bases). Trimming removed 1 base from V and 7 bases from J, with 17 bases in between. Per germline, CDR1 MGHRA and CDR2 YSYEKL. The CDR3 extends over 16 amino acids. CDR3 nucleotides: TGCGCCAGCAGCCAAGTTCCTGGGGGCGTTAACCAGCCCCAGCATTTT. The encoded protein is CASSQVPGGVNQPQHF.

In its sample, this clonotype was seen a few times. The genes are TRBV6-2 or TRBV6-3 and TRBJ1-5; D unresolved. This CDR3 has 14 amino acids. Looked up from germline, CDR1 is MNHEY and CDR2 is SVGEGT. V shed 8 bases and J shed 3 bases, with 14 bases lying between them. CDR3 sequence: CASSMNPHNQPQHF. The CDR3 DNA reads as TGTGCCAGCTCTATGAACCCTCACAATCAGCCCCAGCATTTT.